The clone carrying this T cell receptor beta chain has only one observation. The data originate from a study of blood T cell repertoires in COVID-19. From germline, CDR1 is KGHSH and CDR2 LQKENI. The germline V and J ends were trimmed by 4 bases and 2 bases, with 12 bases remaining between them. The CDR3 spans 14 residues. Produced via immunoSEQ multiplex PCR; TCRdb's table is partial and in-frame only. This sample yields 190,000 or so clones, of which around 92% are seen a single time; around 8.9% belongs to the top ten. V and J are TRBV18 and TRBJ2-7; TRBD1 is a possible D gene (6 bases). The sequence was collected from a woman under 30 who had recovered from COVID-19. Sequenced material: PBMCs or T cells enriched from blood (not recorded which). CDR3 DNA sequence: TGTGCCAGCTCACACAGGACAGAACCCTACGAGCAGTACTTC. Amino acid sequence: CASSHRTEPYEQYF.